This T cell receptor (beta chain) originates from a study of OX40 agonist ivuxolimab in advanced cancers. Background on the study: Every 2 weeks, ivuxolimab was infused into the patients intravenously at between 0.01 and 10 mg/kg. Dose-escalation patients were diagnosed with hepatocellular carcinoma, melanoma, renal cell cancer or head and neck cancer. Partial responses, seen in three patients, involved one hepatocellular carcinoma and two cutaneous melanomas.

Only in-frame clones appear in the TCRdb table, and some are missing; sequencing was by immunoSEQ multiplex PCR. The table lists about 98,000 clones, approximately 93% of them singletons. The receptor was derived from an adult with an advanced solid tumor such as melanoma, head and neck, liver or kidney cancer. Sequenced here: CD4+ or CD8+ T cells sorted from blood, sampled in a trial of the OX40 agonist ivuxolimab.

CDR3 sequence reads: CASSPGTDVQETQYF. CDR3 bases: TGTGCCAGCAGCCCAGGGACGGACGTTCAAGAGACCCAGTACTTC. V gene TRBV5-8 combines with J gene TRBJ2-5; D may match TRBD1 or TRBD2 (5 bases each). Trimming left V 4 bases short and J 2 bases short, with 15 bases between. The V gene's germline CDR1 is SGHTS and CDR2 YDEGEE. This CDR3 contains 15 residues.